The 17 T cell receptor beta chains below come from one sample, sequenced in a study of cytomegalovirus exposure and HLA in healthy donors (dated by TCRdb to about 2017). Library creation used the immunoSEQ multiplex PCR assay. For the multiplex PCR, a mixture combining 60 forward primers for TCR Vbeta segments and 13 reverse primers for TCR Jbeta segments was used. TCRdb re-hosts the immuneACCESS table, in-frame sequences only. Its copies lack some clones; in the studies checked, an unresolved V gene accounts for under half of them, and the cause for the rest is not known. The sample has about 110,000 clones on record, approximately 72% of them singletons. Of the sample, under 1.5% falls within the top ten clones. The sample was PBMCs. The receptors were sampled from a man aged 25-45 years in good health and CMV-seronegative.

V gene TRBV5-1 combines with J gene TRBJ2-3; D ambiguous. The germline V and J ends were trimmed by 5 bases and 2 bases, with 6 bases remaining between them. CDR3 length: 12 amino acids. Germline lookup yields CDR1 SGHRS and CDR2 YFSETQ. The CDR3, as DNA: TGCGCCAGCAGTCGTCTCACAGATACGCAGTATTTT. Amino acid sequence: CASSRLTDTQYF.

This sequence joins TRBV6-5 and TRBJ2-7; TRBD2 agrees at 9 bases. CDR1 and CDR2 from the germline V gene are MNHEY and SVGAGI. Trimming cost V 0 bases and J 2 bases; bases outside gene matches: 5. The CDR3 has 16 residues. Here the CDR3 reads CASSYSQGGRAYEQYF. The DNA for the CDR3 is TGTGCCAGCAGTTACTCCCAGGGCGGGAGGGCCTACGAGCAGTACTTC.

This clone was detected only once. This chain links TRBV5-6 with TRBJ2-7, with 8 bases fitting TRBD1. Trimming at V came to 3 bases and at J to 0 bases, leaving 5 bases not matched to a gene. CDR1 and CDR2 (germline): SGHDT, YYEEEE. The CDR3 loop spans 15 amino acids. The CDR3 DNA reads TGTGCCAGCAGCTCAACGGGACAGGTCTCCTACGAGCAGTACTTC. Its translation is CASSSTGQVSYEQYF.

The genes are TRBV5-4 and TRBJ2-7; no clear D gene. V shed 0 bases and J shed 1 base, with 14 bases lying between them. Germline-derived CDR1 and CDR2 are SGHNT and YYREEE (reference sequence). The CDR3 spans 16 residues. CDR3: CASSLGVATQSYEQYF. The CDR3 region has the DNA TGTGCCAGCAGCTTGGGAGTCGCCACTCAATCCTACGAGCAGTACTTC.

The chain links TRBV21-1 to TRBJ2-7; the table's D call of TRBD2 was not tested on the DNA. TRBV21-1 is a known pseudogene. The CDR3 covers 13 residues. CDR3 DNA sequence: TGTGCCAGAGACGGGAGGGGAACCTACGAGCAGTACTTC. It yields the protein CARDGRGTYEQYF.

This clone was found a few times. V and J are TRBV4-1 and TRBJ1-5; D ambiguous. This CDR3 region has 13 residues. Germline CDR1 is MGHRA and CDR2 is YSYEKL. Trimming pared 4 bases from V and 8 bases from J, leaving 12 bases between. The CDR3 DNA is TGCGCCAGCAGCCTAACAATGGGAGAGCCCCAGCATTTT. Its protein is CASSLTMGEPQHF.

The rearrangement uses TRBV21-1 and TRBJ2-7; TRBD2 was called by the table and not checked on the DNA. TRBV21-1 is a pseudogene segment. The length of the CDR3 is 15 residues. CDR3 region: CASSKVLWETYEQYF. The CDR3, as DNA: TGTGCCAGCAGCAAAGTGCTGTGGGAGACCTACGAGCAGTACTTC.

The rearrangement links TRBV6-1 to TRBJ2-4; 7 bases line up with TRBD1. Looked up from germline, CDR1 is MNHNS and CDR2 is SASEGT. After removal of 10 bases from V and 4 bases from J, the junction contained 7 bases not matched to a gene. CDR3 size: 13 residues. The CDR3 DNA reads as TGTGCCACCAAAGGACAGGTAAAAAACATTCAGTACTTC. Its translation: CATKGQVKNIQYF.

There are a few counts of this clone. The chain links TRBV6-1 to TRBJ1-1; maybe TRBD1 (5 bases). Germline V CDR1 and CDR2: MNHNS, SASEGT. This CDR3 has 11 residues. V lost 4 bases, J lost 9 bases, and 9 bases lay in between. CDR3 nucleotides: TGTGCCAGCAGTGGAAAGGGGAAAGCTTTCTTT. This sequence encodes CASSGKGKAFF.

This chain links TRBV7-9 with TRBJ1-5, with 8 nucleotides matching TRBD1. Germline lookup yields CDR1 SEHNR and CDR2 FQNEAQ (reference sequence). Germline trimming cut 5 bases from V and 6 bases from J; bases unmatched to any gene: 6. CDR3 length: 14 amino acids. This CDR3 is CASSPTGESQPQHF. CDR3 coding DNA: TGTGCCAGCAGCCCGACAGGGGAGAGTCAGCCCCAGCATTTT.

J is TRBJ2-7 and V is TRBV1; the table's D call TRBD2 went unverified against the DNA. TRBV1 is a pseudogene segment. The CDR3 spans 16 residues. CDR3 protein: CTSSQDGDGGPYEQYF. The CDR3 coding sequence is TGCACCAGCAGCCAAGATGGGGACGGGGGACCCTACGAGCAGTACTTC.

The CDR3 region is CASSLAGTGIYEQYF. CDR3 sequence (DNA): TGTGCCAGCAGTTTAGCCGGGACAGGGATCTACGAGCAGTACTTC. The chain couples TRBV27 to TRBJ2-7, with 9 bases identical to TRBD1. V gave up 2 bases and J gave up 3 bases; unmatched junction bases: 5. The CDR3 loop spans 15 amino acids. CDR1 and CDR2 from the germline V gene are MNHEY and SMNVEV (reference sequence).

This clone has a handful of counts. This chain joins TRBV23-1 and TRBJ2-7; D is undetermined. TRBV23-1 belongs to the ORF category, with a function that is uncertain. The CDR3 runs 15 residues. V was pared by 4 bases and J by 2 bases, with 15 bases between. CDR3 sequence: CASSPIPNPTYEQYF. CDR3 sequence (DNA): TGCGCCAGCAGTCCAATACCAAATCCTACCTACGAGCAGTACTTC.

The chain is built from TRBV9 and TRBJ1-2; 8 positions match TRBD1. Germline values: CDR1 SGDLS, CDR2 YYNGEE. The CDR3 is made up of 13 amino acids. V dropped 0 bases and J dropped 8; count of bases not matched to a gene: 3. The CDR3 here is CASSVGTGLGYTF. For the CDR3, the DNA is TGTGCCAGCAGCGTAGGGACAGGGCTCGGCTACACCTTC.

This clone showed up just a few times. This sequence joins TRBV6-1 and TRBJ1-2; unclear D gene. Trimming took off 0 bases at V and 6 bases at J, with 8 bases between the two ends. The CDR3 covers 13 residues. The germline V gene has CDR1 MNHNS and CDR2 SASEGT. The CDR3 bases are TGTGCCAGCAGTGAAGCGCAGAATGATGGCTACACCTTC. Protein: CASSEAQNDGYTF.

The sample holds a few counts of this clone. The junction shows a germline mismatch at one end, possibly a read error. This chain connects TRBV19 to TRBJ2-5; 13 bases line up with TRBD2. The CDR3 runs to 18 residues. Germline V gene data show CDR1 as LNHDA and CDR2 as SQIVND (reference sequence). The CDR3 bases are TGTGCAAGTAGCCCCAACTTACTAGCGGGGGGGCTTTTGGAGACCCAGTACTTC. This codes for CASSPNLLAGGLLETQYF.

The chain's CDR3 is CASSSDSNYGYTF. The CDR3 coding sequence is TGTGCCAGCTCATCGGACAGTAACTATGGCTACACCTTC. This rearrangement joins TRBV18 to TRBJ1-2; D possibly corresponds to TRBD1 (6 bases). The V gene lost 5 bases and the J gene lost 1 base, with 8 bases spanning the gap. This CDR3 is 13 amino acids long. Germline CDR1 and CDR2: KGHSH and LQKENI. Supplemented by reference TRBV18 and TRBJ1-2, the full variable domain reads NAGVMQNPRHLVRRRGQEARLRCSPMKGHSHVYWYRQLPEEGLKFMVYLQKENIIDESGMPKERFSAEFPKEGPSILRIQQVVRGDSAAYFCASSSDSNYGYTFGSGTRLTVV.